Listed here is a single TCR beta chain. Its cognate antigen is unknown. The sort gate was single viable CD3+CD4+CD8-CD45RO+ cells for memory CD4+ T cells. This CDR3 has 15 residues. Germline CDR1 reads MGHRA; CDR2 reads YSYEKL. Trimming shortened V by 1 base and J by 0 bases, and 7 bases separated the two germline ends. The data were taken from a study of memory CD4+ T cells and cytomegalovirus serostatus. Whole-study results and caveats: The CMV-associated TCR signature appears largely within the CD4+ memory repertoire.

Sequenced by immunoSEQ multiplex PCR; TCRdb stores in-frame clones only, minus some. The sample has some 80,000 clones; over 80% are singletons. This sequence joins TRBV4-1 and TRBJ2-4; tentative D call: TRBD1 (6 bases). The clonotype was recovered from an adult in good health and CMV-seronegative. The sample consisted of memory CD4+ T cells from blood. CDR3 in DNA: TGCGCCAGCAGCCAAGGGACAGTAGCCAAAAACATTCAGTACTTC. Protein product: CASSQGTVAKNIQYF.